These T cell receptor beta chains were read from a single sample in a study of cytomegalovirus exposure and HLA in healthy donors. Generated by immunoSEQ multiplex PCR, the TCRdb table keeps only in-frame clones and is missing some. The table includes 66,000 or so clones, about 89% detected once. What was sequenced was PBMCs. These receptors came from a man aged 25-45 years in good health and CMV-seropositive. Both conserved end residues are part of each CDR3. Each record gives: CDR3 protein, V gene, J gene.

CASSLDSGGEGTDTQYF	TRBV5-1	TRBJ2-3
CASSLSVGAGNEQFF	TRBV5-1	TRBJ2-1
CASSPRTSGSTGELFF	TRBV11-3	TRBJ2-2
CSVRAEITDTQYF	TRBV29-1	TRBJ2-3
CASSKDRAGGYTF	TRBV2	TRBJ1-2
CASSYAPGQGAYEQYF	TRBV6-6	TRBJ2-7
CATAPGQGWTGELFF	TRBV6-4	TRBJ2-2
CASSRTSGSGGVYNEQFF	TRBV7-9	TRBJ2-1
CASSGSSGIVQETQYF	TRBV10-1	TRBJ2-5
CASRIRRTTGELFF	TRBV5-6	TRBJ2-2
CASSPGQISNQPQHF	TRBV9	TRBJ1-5
CASSVGPGGNYNEQFF	TRBV9	TRBJ2-1
CASSEGPMWQTVQETQYF	TRBV6-1	TRBJ2-5
CSVGEGFYNSPLHF	TRBV29-1	TRBJ1-6
CASSPETGRDMGTEAFF	TRBV28	TRBJ1-1
CASSLGFPGMETEAFF	TRBV5-1	TRBJ1-1
CASSYQPGDTIYF	TRBV6-5	TRBJ1-3
CASSLDTPGFAKNIQYF	TRBV11-2	TRBJ2-4
CASSLNEEDAIF	TRBV7-9	TRBJ2-7
CASSYSGGGQETQYF	TRBV7-3	TRBJ2-5
CASSLYQGNTGELFF	TRBV7-7	TRBJ2-2
CAISDGNEQFF	TRBV10-3	TRBJ2-1